This TCR beta chain was sequenced in a study of CD8+ T cells in alopecia areata. Study information: The authors scored treated patients' severity by affected scalp percentage. Study observations and caveats: Mouse data revealed clearer TCR sharing than patient data did, a gap possibly tied to HLA.

As regards this clone: Its antigen is unidentified.

This sample's treatment: oral pan-JAK inhibitor, 5-10 mg twice daily. Lesional scalp tissue (obtained by punch biopsy) and peripheral blood were collected from alopecia areata patients. Trimming took 0 bases from V and 13 from J, leaving 10 bases between them. The CDR3 is 11 amino acids. Germline CDR1 reads DFQATT; CDR2 reads SNEGSKA (reference sequence). Following extraction, RNA underwent reverse transcription to cDNA, which served as the sequencing template. The method was immunoSEQ multiplex PCR; TCRdb's version includes in-frame clones alone and lacks a portion of them. The sample holds under 200,000 clones, just over 65% seen once.

The origin of this receptor is a human donor with alopecia areata. Sequenced here: CD4+ T cells sorted from blood, sampled at week 4, from a patient treated with tofacitinib. The chain recombines TRBV20-1 with TRBJ2-1; maybe TRBD2 (7 bases). The CDR3 loop reads CSARDAGAQFF. The CDR3 region has the DNA TGCAGTGCTAGAGACGCGGGGGCCCAGTTCTTC.